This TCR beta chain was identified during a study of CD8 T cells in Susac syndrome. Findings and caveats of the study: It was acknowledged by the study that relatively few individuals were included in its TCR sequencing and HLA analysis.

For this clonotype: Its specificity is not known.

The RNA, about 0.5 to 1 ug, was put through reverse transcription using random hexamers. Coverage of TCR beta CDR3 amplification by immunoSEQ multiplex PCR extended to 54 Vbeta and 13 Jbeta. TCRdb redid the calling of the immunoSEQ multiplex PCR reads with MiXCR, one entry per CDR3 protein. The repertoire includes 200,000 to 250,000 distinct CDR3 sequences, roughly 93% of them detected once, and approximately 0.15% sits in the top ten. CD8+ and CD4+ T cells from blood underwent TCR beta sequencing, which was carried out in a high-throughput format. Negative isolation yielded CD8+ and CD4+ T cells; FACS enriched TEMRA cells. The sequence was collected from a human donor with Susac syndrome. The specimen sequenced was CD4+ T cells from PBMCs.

The CDR3 protein is CAWRNGGQGPAGELFF. The DNA for the CDR3 is TGTGCCTGGAGAAACGGGGGACAGGGGCCCGCCGGGGAGCTGTTTTTT. The genes are TRBV30 and TRBJ2-2; 10 nucleotides agree with TRBD1. Looked up from germline, CDR1 is GTSNPN and CDR2 is SVGIG (reference sequence). J lost 6 bases, V lost 3 bases, and 10 bases had no gene match. CDR3 length: 16 residues.